Listed below are T cell receptor beta chains from one sample, sequenced in a study of chemoradiotherapy in HPV16-positive cancers. Clones were read by immunoSEQ multiplex PCR, and TCRdb kept only the in-frame ones, dropping some. The sample yields 15,000 to 20,000 clones, roughly nine tenths seen once. Sequenced material: blood, taken from a patient who underwent chemoradiotherapy. These receptor sequences come from a human donor with HPV-associated anogenital cancer. CDR3s include the opening cysteine and the closing phenylalanine or tryptophan. D genes are given only for firm matches. Not all rows give a size; the values are once, few, many and, for expanded clones, a class.

v_gene	j_gene	d_gene	abundance	CDR3aa	CDR3nt
TRBV28	TRBJ1-5	TRBD1	NA	CASSLSPRERDRGLIGNQPQHF	TGTGCCAGCAGTTTATCCCCCCGTGAACGGGACAGGGGGCTCATTGGCAATCAGCCCCAGCATTTT
TRBV5-4	TRBJ1-2	TRBD1	NA	CASSSLQGIGSGYTF	TGTGCCAGCAGCTCCTTACAGGGGATAGGCAGTGGCTACACCTTC
TRBV7-2	TRBJ1-5	NA	NA	CASSPTPNQPQHF	TGTGCCAGCAGCCCGACCCCTAATCAGCCCCAGCATTTT
TRBV11-1	TRBJ2-2	NA	few	CASSPRRGNTGELFF	TGTGCCAGCAGTCCCCGGAGGGGAAACACCGGGGAGCTGTTTTTT
TRBV7-9	TRBJ1-1	NA	NA	CASSLRAGYTEAFF	TGTGCCAGCAGCTTACGCGCGGGGTACACTGAAGCTTTCTTT
TRBV30	TRBJ1-2	TRBD1	NA	CAWTRGQGAGGYTF	TGTGCCTGGACTCGAGGACAGGGGGCGGGAGGCTACACCTTC
TRBV4-1	TRBJ2-7	TRBD1	NA	CASSQGSSSLSRGPSYEQYF	TGCGCCAGCAGCCAAGGGTCAAGTTCTTTGTCCAGGGGGCCCTCCTACGAGCAGTACTTC
TRBV4-1	TRBJ2-1	NA	NA	CASSQDPSSTQGNEQFF	TGCGCCAGCAGCCAAGATCCCTCTAGCACACAGGGCAATGAGCAGTTCTTC
TRBV29-1	TRBJ1-1	TRBD1	NA	CSARTGVSTEAFF	TGCAGCGCCCGGACAGGGGTTAGCACTGAAGCTTTCTTT
TRBV27	TRBJ2-2	NA	NA	CASSPQGGELFF	TGTGCCAGCAGTCCCCAGGGAGGGGAGCTGTTTTTT
TRBV6-6	TRBJ2-2	TRBD2	NA	CASSYGLAGGPVTF	TGTGCCAGCAGTTACGGGCTAGCGGGGGGCCCCGTCACTTTT
TRBV4-1	TRBJ1-3	NA	NA	CASSQEGVFSGNTIYF	TGCGCCAGCAGCCAAGAGGGGGTATTCTCTGGAAACACCATATATTTT
TRBV7-2	TRBJ1-1	NA	few	CASSLGRGVEAFF	TGTGCCAGCAGCTTAGGACGTGGGGTTGAGGCTTTCTTT
TRBV9	TRBJ2-3	NA	NA	CASSEGPTDTQYF	TGTGCCAGCAGCGAAGGGCCCACAGATACGCAGTATTTT
TRBV6-5	TRBJ2-3	NA	NA	CASTGVYTQYF	TGTGCCAGCACCGGGGTCTATACGCAGTATTTT
TRBV6-6	TRBJ2-7	TRBD2	once	CASSYSGGGYEQYF	TGTGCCAGCAGTTACTCGGGCGGGGGTTACGAGCAGTACTTC
TRBV2	TRBJ1-1	NA	NA	CASSTYEAFF	TGTGCCAGCAGTACATATGAAGCTTTCTTT
TRBV7-9	TRBJ2-7	NA	NA	CASSQRYEQYF	TGTGCCAGCAGCCAGAGGTACGAGCAGTACTTC
TRBV6-6	TRBJ2-3	TRBD2	NA	CASSTGLAHTDTQYF	TGTGCCAGCAGTACGGGACTAGCGCACACAGATACGCAGTATTTT
TRBV29-1	TRBJ1-4	NA	NA	CSVGYSEEKLFF	TGCAGCGTCGGGTACTCGGAGGAAAAACTGTTTTTT
TRBV15	TRBJ1-1	NA	NA	CATSRVLTLSTEAFF	TGTGCCACCAGCAGGGTCCTAACACTCAGCACTGAAGCTTTCTTT
TRBV18	TRBJ2-7	TRBD1	NA	CASSPTGGSSYEQYF	TGTGCCAGCTCACCGACAGGGGGCAGCTCCTACGAGCAGTACTTC
TRBV6-1	TRBJ2-2	TRBD1	NA	CASRGDRGRGGELFF	TGTGCCAGCAGAGGGGACAGGGGGCGCGGCGGGGAGCTGTTTTTT
TRBV11-3	TRBJ2-2	NA	NA	CASSLQGPNTGELFF	TGTGCCAGCAGCTTACAGGGCCCGAACACCGGGGAGCTGTTTTTT
TRBV21-1	TRBJ2-7	NA	NA	CASSKWGRQGWLYEQYF	TGTGCCAGCAGCAAATGGGGGAGACAGGGATGGCTATACGAGCAGTACTTC
TRBV7-3	TRBJ1-2	NA	NA	CASSPTGRPEEGYTF	TGTGCCAGCAGCCCAACGGGGAGGCCGGAGGAGGGCTACACCTTC
TRBV4-1	TRBJ1-1	NA	NA	CASMNLGGKNTEAFF	TGCGCCAGCATGAATTTGGGGGGTAAGAACACTGAAGCTTTCTTT
TRBV9	TRBJ1-1	NA	few	CASSVGGAGSFTEAFF	TGTGCCAGCAGCGTAGGAGGGGCAGGGAGTTTCACTGAAGCTTTCTTT
TRBV4-1	TRBJ2-3	NA	NA	CASSPGGFTDTQYF	TGCGCCAGCAGCCCCGGTGGTTTCACAGATACGCAGTATTTT
TRBV9	TRBJ1-1	TRBD1	NA	CASSLLDRATEAFF	TGTGCCAGCAGCCTTCTCGACAGGGCGACTGAAGCTTTCTTT